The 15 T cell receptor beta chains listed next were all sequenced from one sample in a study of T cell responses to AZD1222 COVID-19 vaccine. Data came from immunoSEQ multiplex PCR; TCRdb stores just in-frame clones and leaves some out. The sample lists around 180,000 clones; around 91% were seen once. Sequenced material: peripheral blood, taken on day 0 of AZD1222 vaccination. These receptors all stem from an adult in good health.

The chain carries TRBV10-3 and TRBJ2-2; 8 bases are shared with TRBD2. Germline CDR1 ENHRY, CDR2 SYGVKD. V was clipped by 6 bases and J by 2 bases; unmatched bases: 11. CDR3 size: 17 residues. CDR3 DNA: TGTGCCATCAGGAGGAGCGGGGGCCATAAAAACACCGGGGAGCTGTTTTTT. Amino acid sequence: CAIRRSGGHKNTGELFF.

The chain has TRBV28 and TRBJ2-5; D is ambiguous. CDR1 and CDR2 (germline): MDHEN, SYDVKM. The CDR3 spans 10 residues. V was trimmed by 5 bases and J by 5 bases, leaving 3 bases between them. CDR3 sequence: CASSRETQYF. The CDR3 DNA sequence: TGTGCCAGCAGTCGGGAGACCCAGTACTTC.

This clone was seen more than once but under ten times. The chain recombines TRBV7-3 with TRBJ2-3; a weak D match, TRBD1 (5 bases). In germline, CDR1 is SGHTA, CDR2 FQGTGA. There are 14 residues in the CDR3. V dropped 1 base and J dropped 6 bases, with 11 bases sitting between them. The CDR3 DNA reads TGTGCCAGCAGCTTAATTGGGGCCGTGGATACGCAGTATTTT. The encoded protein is CASSLIGAVDTQYF. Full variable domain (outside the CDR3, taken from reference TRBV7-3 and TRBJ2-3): GAGVSQTPSNKVTEKGKYVELRCDPISGHTALYWYRQSLGQGPEFLIYFQGTGAADDSGLPNDRFFAVRPEGSVSTLKIQRTERGDSAVYLCASSLIGAVDTQYFGPGTRLTVL.

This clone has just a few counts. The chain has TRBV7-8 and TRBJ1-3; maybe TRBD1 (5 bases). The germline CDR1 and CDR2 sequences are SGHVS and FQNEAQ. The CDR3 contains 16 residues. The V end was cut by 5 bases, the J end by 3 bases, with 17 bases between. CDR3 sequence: CASSERQRPIGNTIYF. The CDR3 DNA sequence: TGTGCCAGCAGCGAGAGACAGCGACCTATTGGAAACACCATATATTTT.

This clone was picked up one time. CDR3 protein: CASSAIGGQGDYGYTF. As DNA, the CDR3 is TGTGCCAGCAGCGCAATAGGGGGACAGGGAGACTATGGCTACACCTTC. This chain uses TRBV5-4 with TRBJ1-2; TRBD1 agrees at 9 bases. The CDR3 is made up of 16 amino acids. V was pared by 4 bases and J by 3 bases, with 10 bases of the junction left unmatched. Germline V gene data show CDR1 as SGHNT and CDR2 as YYREEE (reference sequence).

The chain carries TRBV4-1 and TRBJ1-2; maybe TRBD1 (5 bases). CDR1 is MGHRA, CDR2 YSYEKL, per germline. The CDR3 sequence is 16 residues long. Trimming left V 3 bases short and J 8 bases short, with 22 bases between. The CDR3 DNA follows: TGCGCCAGCAGCCAGGGGCGGGGACTTCATGGATGGGGCTACACCTTC. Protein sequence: CASSQGRGLHGWGYTF.

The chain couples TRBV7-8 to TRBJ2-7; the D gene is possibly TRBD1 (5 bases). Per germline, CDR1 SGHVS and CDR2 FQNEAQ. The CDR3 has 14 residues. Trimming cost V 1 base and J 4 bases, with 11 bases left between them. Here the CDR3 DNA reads TGTGCCAGCAGCTTAGTTCAGGGCCCGTACGAGCAGTACGTC. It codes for CASSLVQGPYEQYV.

The CDR3: CASSPGQGYGYTF. CDR3 coding DNA: TGTGCCAGCAGCCCAGGACAGGGATATGGCTACACCTTC. The V and J genes are TRBV3-1 (or the pseudogene TRBV3-2) and TRBJ1-2, with 8 bases identical to TRBD1. With V trimmed by 4 bases and J by 5 bases, 3 bases remained unmatched. The CDR3 has 13 residues. Germline lookup yields CDR1 LGHDT and CDR2 YNNKEL (reference sequence).

This CDR3 reads CASSLDYRGNTGELFF. The DNA for the CDR3 is TGTGCCAGCAGCTTAGACTACAGGGGAAACACCGGGGAGCTGTTTTTT. The chain carries TRBV7-2 and TRBJ2-2; 7 nucleotides agree with TRBD1. Germline assignment: CDR1 SGHTA and CDR2 FQGNSA. The trim removed 1 base at V and 2 bases at J, leaving 4 bases unmatched. The CDR3 sequence is 16 residues long.

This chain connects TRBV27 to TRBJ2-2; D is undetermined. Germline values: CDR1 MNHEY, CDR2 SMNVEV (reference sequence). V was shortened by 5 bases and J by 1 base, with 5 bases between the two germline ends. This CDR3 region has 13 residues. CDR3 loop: CASSHMNTGELFF. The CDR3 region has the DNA TGTGCCAGCAGTCACATGAACACCGGGGAGCTGTTTTTT.

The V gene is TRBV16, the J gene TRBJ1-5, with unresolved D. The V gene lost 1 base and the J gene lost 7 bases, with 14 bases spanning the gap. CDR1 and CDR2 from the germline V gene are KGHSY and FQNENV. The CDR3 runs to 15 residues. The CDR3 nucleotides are TGTGCCAGCAGCCAATTCCGGGGATTGGGGCAGCCCCAGCATTTT. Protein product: CASSQFRGLGQPQHF.

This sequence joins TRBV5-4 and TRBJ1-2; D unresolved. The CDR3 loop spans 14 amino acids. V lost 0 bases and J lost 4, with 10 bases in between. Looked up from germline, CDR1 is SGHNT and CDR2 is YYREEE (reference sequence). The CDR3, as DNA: TGTGCCAGCAGCTTGGACGAGCCCCTCTATGGCTACACCTTC. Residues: CASSLDEPLYGYTF.

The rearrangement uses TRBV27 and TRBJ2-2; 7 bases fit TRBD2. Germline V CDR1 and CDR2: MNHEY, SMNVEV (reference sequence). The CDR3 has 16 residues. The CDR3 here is CATTPSWGGNTGELFF. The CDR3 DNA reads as TGTGCTACAACCCCTTCTTGGGGGGGGAACACCGGGGAGCTGTTTTTT.

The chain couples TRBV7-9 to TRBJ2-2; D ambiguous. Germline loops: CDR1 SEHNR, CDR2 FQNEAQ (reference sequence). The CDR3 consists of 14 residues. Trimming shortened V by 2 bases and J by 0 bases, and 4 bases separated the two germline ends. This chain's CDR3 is CASSLITNTGELFF. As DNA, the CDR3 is TGTGCCAGCAGCTTAATAACGAACACCGGGGAGCTGTTTTTT.

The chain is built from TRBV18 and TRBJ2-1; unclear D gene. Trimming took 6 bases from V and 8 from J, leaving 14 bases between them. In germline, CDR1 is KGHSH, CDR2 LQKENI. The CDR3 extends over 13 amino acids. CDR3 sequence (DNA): TGTGCCAGCTCCCGAGCATCCGAGGATGAGCAGTTCTTC. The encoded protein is CASSRASEDEQFF.